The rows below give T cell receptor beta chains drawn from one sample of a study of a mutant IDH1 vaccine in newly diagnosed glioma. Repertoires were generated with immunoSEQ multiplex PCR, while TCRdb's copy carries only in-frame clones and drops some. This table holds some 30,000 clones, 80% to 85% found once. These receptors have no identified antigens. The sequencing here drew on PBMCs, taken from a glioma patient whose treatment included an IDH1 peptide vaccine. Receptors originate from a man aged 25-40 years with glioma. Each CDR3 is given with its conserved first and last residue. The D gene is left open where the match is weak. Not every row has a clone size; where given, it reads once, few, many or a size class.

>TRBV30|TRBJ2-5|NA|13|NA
TGTGCCTGGAGTGGACAGGCCCCAGAGACCCAGTACTTC
CAWSGQAPETQYF
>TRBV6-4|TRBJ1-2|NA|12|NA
TGTGCCAGCAGTGACGCAGGGGTAGGCTACACCTTC
CASSDAGVGYTF
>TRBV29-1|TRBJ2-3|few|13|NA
TGCAGCGTTGAAGACGGCTTCACAGATACGCAGTATTTT
CSVEDGFTDTQYF
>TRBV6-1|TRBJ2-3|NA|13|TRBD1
TGTGCCGGCGGGACAGGGTTGACGGATACGCAGTATTTT
CAGGTGLTDTQYF
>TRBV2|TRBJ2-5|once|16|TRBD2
TGTGCCAGCAGGAGACTAGCGGGGGCTCGGGGAGAGACCCAGTACTTC
CASRRLAGARGETQYF
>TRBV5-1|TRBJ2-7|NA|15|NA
TGCGCCAGCAGCCCGGGACCCAGTAGCTCCTACGAGCAGTACTTC
CASSPGPSSSYEQYF
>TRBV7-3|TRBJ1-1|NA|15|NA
TGTGCCAGCAGCTCTGGAGGGGGGTGGAACACTGAAGCTTTCTTT
CASSSGGGWNTEAFF
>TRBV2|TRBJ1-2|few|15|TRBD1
TGTGCCAGCAGTGTCACCCCACAGGGGGAATATGGCTACACCTTC
CASSVTPQGEYGYTF
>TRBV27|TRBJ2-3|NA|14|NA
TGTGCCAGCAGTAATTGGGCTTCCACAGATACGCAGTATTTT
CASSNWASTDTQYF
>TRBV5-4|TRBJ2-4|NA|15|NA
TGTGCCAGCAGCTTTCCGGGGTCTTCGCGGGACATTCAGTACTTC
CASSFPGSSRDIQYF
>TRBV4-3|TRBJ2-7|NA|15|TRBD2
TGCGCCAGCAGCCACCTAGCGGAGAACCTCTACGAGCAGTACTTC
CASSHLAENLYEQYF
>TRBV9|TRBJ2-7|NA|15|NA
TGTGCCAGCAGCCTAGATGGGGACGCCCTCGGGGAGCAGTACTTC
CASSLDGDALGEQYF
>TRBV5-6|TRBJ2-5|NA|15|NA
TGTGCCAGCAGCTATCCTATAACAGGGAAGGAGACCCAGTACTTC
CASSYPITGKETQYF
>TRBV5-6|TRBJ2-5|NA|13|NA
TGTGCCAGCAGCTCGCCGGAGGAAGAGACCCAGTACTTC
CASSSPEEETQYF
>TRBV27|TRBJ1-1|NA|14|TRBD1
TGTGCCAGCAGCTTAGGGACAGGCCTTGCTGAAGCTTTCTTT
CASSLGTGLAEAFF
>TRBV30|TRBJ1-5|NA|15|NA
TGTGCCTGGAGTGTTGGCGTCTATAGCAATCAGCCCCAGCATTTT
CAWSVGVYSNQPQHF
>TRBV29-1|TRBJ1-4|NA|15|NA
TGCAGCGTAACAGGGATAGGAGGGGTTAATGAAAAACTGTTTTTT
CSVTGIGGVNEKLFF
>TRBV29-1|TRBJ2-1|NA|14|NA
TGCAGCGTTGAAGATAGGTTGGGCGGGAATGAGCAGTTCTTC
CSVEDRLGGNEQFF
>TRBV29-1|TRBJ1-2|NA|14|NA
TGCAGCGTTGTCGGTCGGGGGGGAGTAAGTGGCTACACCTTC
CSVVGRGGVSGYTF
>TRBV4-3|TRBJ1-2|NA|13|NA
TGCGCCAGCACCCAGGGGCTCGTTCGGGGCTACACCTTC
CASTQGLVRGYTF
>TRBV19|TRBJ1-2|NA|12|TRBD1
TGTGCCAGTAGTGTCGGGACAGGGGGCTACACCTTC
CASSVGTGGYTF
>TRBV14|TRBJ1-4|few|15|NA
TGTGCCAGCAGCCAAAACAGGGTACGGGGTGAAAAACTGTTTTTT
CASSQNRVRGEKLFF
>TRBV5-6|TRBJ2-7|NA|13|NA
TGTGCCAGCAGCTTGGTCCCCTCCTACGAGCAGTACTTC
CASSLVPSYEQYF
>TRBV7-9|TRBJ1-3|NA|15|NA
TGTGCCAGCAGCTTGGGACACCAGAGGGAAAACACCATATATTTT
CASSLGHQRENTIYF
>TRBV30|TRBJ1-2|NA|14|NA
TGTGCCTGGCGGGGAGCGTCACCTAACTATGGCTACACCTTC
CAWRGASPNYGYTF
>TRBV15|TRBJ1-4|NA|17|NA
TGTGCCACCAGCAGGGCCGGGACAACTACTGGGGGGGAAAAACTGTTTTTT
CATSRAGTTTGGEKLFF
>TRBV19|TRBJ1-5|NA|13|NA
TGTGCCAGTAGACAGGGCTCGCGGCAGCCCCAGCATTTT
CASRQGSRQPQHF